The present TCR beta chain was sequenced within a study of blood T cell repertoires in COVID-19. CDR1 is LGHDT and CDR2 is YNNKEL in the germline V gene (reference sequence). V lost 4 bases, J lost 11 bases, and 17 bases lay in between. This CDR3 has 13 amino acids. TCRdb keeps only in-frame clones here, not all; method: immunoSEQ multiplex PCR. Among 100,000 to 140,000 clones listed, roughly 80% were seen once. This clonotype originated in a human donor in a cohort sampled during active COVID-19. Sample: peripheral blood. The chain carries TRBV3-1 (or the pseudogene TRBV3-2) and TRBJ1-2; D possibly corresponds to TRBD1 (5 bases). In DNA, the CDR3 is TGTGCCAGCAGCCCCTTCGAAAGGGGAGGGTACACCTTC. This gives the protein CASSPFERGGYTF.